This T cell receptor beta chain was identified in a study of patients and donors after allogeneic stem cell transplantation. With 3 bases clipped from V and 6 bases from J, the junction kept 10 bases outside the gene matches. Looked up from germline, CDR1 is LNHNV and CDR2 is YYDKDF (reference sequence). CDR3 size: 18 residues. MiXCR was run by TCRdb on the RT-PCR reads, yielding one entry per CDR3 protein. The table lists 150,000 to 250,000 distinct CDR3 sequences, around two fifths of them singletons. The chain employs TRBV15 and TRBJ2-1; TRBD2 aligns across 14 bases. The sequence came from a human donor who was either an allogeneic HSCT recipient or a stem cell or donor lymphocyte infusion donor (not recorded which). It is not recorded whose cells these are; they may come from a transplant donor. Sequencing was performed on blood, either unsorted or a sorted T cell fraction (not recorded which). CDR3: CATSSQPPGLAGVNEQFF. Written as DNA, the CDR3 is TGTGCCACCAGCAGTCAACCTCCGGGACTAGCGGGAGTCAATGAGCAGTTCTTC.